This T cell receptor (beta chain) appears in the sequencing data of a study of naive and memory T cell subsets. Four subsets defined by CD45RA and CD27 were sorted after CD3, CD4, CD8 and live/dead staining. Findings of the study overall: In naive cells, over 90% of TCR sequences were seen only once. A few larger clonotypes appeared in naive repertoires, especially CD8, possibly memory cells re-expressing CD45RA.

Both TRBC1 and TRBC2 were covered by a beta constant-region primer of two equimolar oligonucleotides. Nested alpha and beta constant-region primers with the SP2 primer drove four PCR rounds on ligated cDNA. TCRdb itself ran the UMI-ligation and nested PCR reads through MiXCR, one entry per CDR3 protein. The repertoire includes fewer than 150,000 distinct CDR3 sequences, approximately 20% of them detected once, and about 0.6% sits in the top ten. A note on this clonotype: What it recognizes is unknown.

Germline V gives CDR1 SNHLY, CDR2 FYNNEI. This CDR3 has 17 residues. The V and J ends lost 6 bases and 0 bases respectively, with 15 bases between them. V usage is TRBV2 and J usage is TRBJ2-6; no definite D call. Sequenced material: naive CD8+ T cells from blood. The origin of this receptor is a human donor in good health. In nucleotides, the CDR3 is TGTGCCAGCAGGGCCCTCATGCCTAGCTCTGGGGCCAACGTCCTGACTTTC. This codes for CASRALMPSSGANVLTF.